This note documents a single T cell receptor beta chain sequence. What antigen it recognizes has not been identified. Within one base of it there is no much larger clone, and no base qualities were kept. Genomic DNA was used as template for profiling of TCR beta VDJ combinations and CDR3 sequences. An Illumina HiSeq 2000 was the platform used for TCR repertoire sequencing. Concerning the study's data processing: Repertoires were assessed using TRBV/TRBJ rearrangement plots, CDR3 size and DJ length profiles, and Simpson's diversity index. The most abundant DNA sequence in the deep sequencing data was taken as the immunodominant clone. CDR3 amino acid sequences were screened for sharing across subjects and compared with published repertoires and the VDJdb database. TCRdb trimmed the raw reads at Q25, called clones with MiXCR and kept productive beta chains. Entries are consolidated by CDR3 protein sequence, retaining the most common genes and DNA. What appears here as the V and J calls and clone size reflects TCRdb's work, not the paper's. This sample gives 150,000 to 200,000 distinct CDR3 sequences in total; less than 55% of them show up just once. In total, the top ten clones hold around 3% of the sample.

In this study, sorted CD4+ and CD8+ T cells from the blood of healthy subjects and of severe aplastic anemia patients had their TCR repertoires deep-sequenced. Ficoll-Paque density gradient centrifugation was used to isolate peripheral blood mononuclear cells. Before DNA extraction, CD4+ and CD8+ T cells were sorted with FACS or magnetic beads. A distance of 21 bases separates the germline ends of V and J, which lose 11 bases and 1 base respectively. The germline V gene gives CDR1 as ENHRY and CDR2 as SYGVKD. The cysteine opens and the phenylalanine closes a CDR3 of 15 amino acids. Only the CDR3 portion is preserved as DNA: 45 bases, with reading frame beginning at the first base. This sample is part of a study of CD8+CD57+ T cells in acquired aplastic anemia listed by TCRdb under 2018. Study-level background: DNA extracted from sorted CD4+ and CD8+ cells had a mean of around 3.3 ug, with a range of roughly 0.19 to 27.4 ug. An average of approximately 10 million reads for CD4+ cells and 11.0 million reads for CD8+ cells was obtained from healthy donor samples. Broad study findings and their caveats: Around 31 CD8+ CDR3 sequences were shared between patients and controls but appeared highly expressed in patients and within their immunodominant clones. Patients and healthy controls showed no significant difference in CD8+ Simpson's diversity (P=0.060).

Specimen: sorted CD4+, CD8+, or CD8+CD57+ T cells (not recorded which) from PBMCs. This sequence was found in a human donor in good health. Recombination connected TRBV10-3 to TRBJ2-7, and the D gene may be TRBD1, 6 bases matching. The bases read TGTGCCGCCCTTAATGGCAGGGGAAGATCCTACGAGCAGTACTTC. Its product reads: CAALNGRGRSYEQYF.